The clone carrying this TCR beta chain was seen a single time. Antigen specificity is unknown. The source of the sample is a study of T cell responses to AZD1222 COVID-19 vaccine. Study results and limitations: Within unmutated variant regions lay the reported targets of nearly half of spike-specific TCRs.

The CDR3 extends over 14 amino acids. Germline values: CDR1 SGDLS, CDR2 YYNGEE. The V end was cut by 3 bases, the J end by 5 bases, with 13 bases between. Produced via immunoSEQ multiplex PCR; TCRdb's table is partial and in-frame only. Among about 150,000 clones listed, 87% were seen once. Analyses pooled second doses at about 4 or about 12 weeks. The clonotype comes from an adult who received the AZD1222 COVID-19 vaccine. The chain joins TRBV9 to TRBJ2-3; a weak D match, TRBD2 (6 bases). Specimen: peripheral blood, collected 28 days after the second AZD1222 dose. The CDR3 DNA reads as TGTGCCAGCAGCGCCCTTGGAGGGGTAGATACGCAGTATTTT. It is translated as CASSALGGVDTQYF.